This T cell receptor beta chain was identified in a study of shared clonotypes between healthy human individuals. There are 12 residues in the CDR3. Trimming took 1 base from V and 8 from J, leaving 8 bases between them. Germline assignment: CDR1 SGHVS and CDR2 FQNEAQ. Naive CD8 isolation took CD45RO-negative cells positively selected for CCR7 and excluded terminally differentiated effector memory CD45RA+ cells. Donors were healthy HIV-negative adults without recent acute infections or vaccinations. Assay: immunoSEQ multiplex PCR; the TCRdb copy retains only in-frame clones and omits some. The profile covers some 1,900,000 clones, with about 94% appearing a single time and more than 0.95% taken by the ten largest.

The chain has TRBV7-8 and TRBJ1-2; D is unresolved. The TCR was taken from a man younger than 35 in good health. The specimen sequenced was naive CD8+ T cells sorted from blood. CDR3 in amino acids: CASSLVGIGYTF. Here the CDR3 DNA reads TGTGCCAGCAGCTTAGTAGGGATCGGCTACACCTTC.